This T cell receptor (beta chain) derives from a study of blood T cell repertoires in COVID-19. Study details: COVID-19 samples collected from the United States, Italy and Spain covered acute and convalescent phases. T cells, B-cell-depleted T cells, or PBMCs provided the cDNA or gDNA that served as material.

Under the authors' procedure: Amplification of reference gene primers provided the estimated nucleated cell counts. Data came from immunoSEQ multiplex PCR; TCRdb stores just in-frame clones and leaves some out. V, J and clone size derive from that table, while D and trimming were established from the DNA sequence. The sample has 230,000 or so clones, around 91% seen once. The Seattle site enrolled patients during active infection and followed them longitudinally. Germline CDR1 LGHDT, CDR2 YNNKEL (reference sequence). This CDR3 spans 16 amino acids. V was pared by 2 bases and J by 0 bases, with 4 bases of the junction left unmatched. This clone was counted between two and nine times.

This chain joins TRBV3-1 (or the pseudogene TRBV3-2) and TRBJ2-7, with 10 bases that match TRBD2. This sequence was found in a woman aged 55-75 years with COVID-19, enrolled during active disease. The sequenced material came from peripheral blood. The DNA of the CDR3 is TGTGCCAGCAGCCAAAGACTAGCGGGCAACTCCTACGAGCAGTACTTC. Its translation is CASSQRLAGNSYEQYF.